This entry lists 6 T cell receptor beta chains sequenced from one sample in a study of CD8 T cells in Susac syndrome. Reverse transcription of 0.5 to 1 ug RNA was performed with random hexamers. TCRdb independently ran MiXCR on the immunoSEQ multiplex PCR reads; one entry per CDR3 protein. The sample yields 400,000 or so distinct CDR3 sequences, around 83% seen once. Sequencing was carried out using CD8+ T cells from PBMCs. Every receptor here comes from a human donor with multiple sclerosis.

V and J are TRBV7-9 and TRBJ1-2, with D possibly TRBD1 on 6 matching bases. V was clipped by 4 bases and J by 5 bases, with 11 bases between them. CDR1 SEHNR and CDR2 FQNEAQ come from the germline V gene (reference sequence). The CDR3 has 13 amino acids. The CDR3 sequence: CASSSDRPYGYTF. The CDR3 DNA reads as TGTGCCAGCAGCTCGGACAGACCTTATGGCTACACCTTC.

This chain links TRBV6-1 with TRBJ2-7; either TRBD1 or TRBD2 may supply D (6 bases each). CDR1 and CDR2 from the germline V gene are MNHNS and SASEGT. The V and J ends lost 1 base and 6 bases respectively, with 16 bases between them. CDR3 length: 15 amino acids. The CDR3 DNA is TGTGCCAGCAGTGAAGTTCCCGGGGGCTATAGCGAGCAGTACTTC. The encoded protein is CASSEVPGGYSEQYF.

This chain uses TRBV24-1 with TRBJ2-3; possibly TRBD2 for D (6 bases). CDR1 and CDR2 from the germline V gene are KGHDR and SFDVKD. V was cut by 0 bases and J by 3 bases, with 9 bases left in between. This CDR3 region has 15 residues. This CDR3 is CATSDLRSGTDTQYF. The CDR3 DNA follows: TGTGCCACCAGTGATTTGCGGAGCGGGACAGATACGCAGTATTTT.

The chain employs TRBV20-1 and TRBJ2-1, with 8 bases matching TRBD2. This CDR3 region has 16 residues. Per germline, CDR1 DFQATT and CDR2 SNEGSKA (reference sequence). The V gene end was trimmed by 8 bases and the J gene end by 6 bases; junction bases not matched to a gene: 18. Here the CDR3 DNA reads TGCAGTATCCTAGGTTCGGCTAGCGGGCGCCCCAATGAGCAGTTCTTC. Amino acid sequence: CSILGSASGRPNEQFF.

The V and J genes are TRBV19 and TRBJ1-1; 7 nucleotides agree with TRBD1. The CDR3 has 15 residues. Losses at the gene ends were 4 bases for V and 1 base for J; bases not matched to a gene: 6. In germline, CDR1 is LNHDA, CDR2 SQIVND (reference sequence). CDR3 loop: CASSTTGVANTEAFF. In nucleotides, the CDR3 is TGTGCCAGTAGTACTACAGGGGTGGCGAACACTGAAGCTTTCTTT.

The chain combines TRBV6-6 with TRBJ2-1; no reliable D call. V was trimmed by 2 bases and J by 5 bases, leaving 7 bases between them. The germline V gene has CDR1 MNHNY and CDR2 SVGAGI (reference sequence). The CDR3 has 13 residues. This CDR3 is CASSYVRDNEQFF. Written as DNA, the CDR3 is TGTGCCAGCAGTTACGTAAGAGACAATGAGCAGTTCTTC.